Given below is one T cell receptor beta chain in context. Antigen: not known. The source of the sample is a study of blood T cells in healthy people across ages. The overall study: When template switching was applied, about one barcoded beta molecule was captured per two T cells.

Findings and caveats of the study: Diversity was higher, and naive CD4+ cells more numerous, in long-lived donors than in aged donors. A strong correlation between TCR beta diversity and naive T cell percentage was seen.

Total RNA, at least 6 micrograms per sample, was extracted from PBMCs. The CDR3 consists of 14 residues. Per germline, CDR1 SGHTA and CDR2 FQGNSA. Primers used in a second PCR of roughly 7 to 12 cycles were a sample-barcoded 5' primer and a J-beta primer mix. TCRdb reanalysed the 5' RACE reads using MiXCR and keeps one entry per CDR3 protein. Here the sample spans about 1.8 million distinct CDR3 sequences, around half being singletons. The material sequenced was blood. This clonotype was sampled from a woman between 35 and 50 years old in good health. V and J are TRBV7-2 and TRBJ2-5; TRBD2 might be the D (6 bases). The J call may be faulty, since TRBJ2-7 better matches the DNA end. In DNA, the CDR3 is TGTGCCAGCAGCGGGGGACTCCGGCAATACGAGCAGTACTTC. Translating it yields CASSGGLRQYEQYF.